This section outlines one TCR beta chain sequence together with its context. The data were produced by immunoSEQ multiplex PCR, yet TCRdb's version contains in-frame clones alone and is incomplete. The profile covers 83,000 or so clones, with 90% appearing a single time and approximately 0.69% taken by the ten largest. This sample was included in a study of OX40 agonist ivuxolimab in advanced cancers. CDR3 length equals 12 residues. CDR1 and CDR2 from the germline V gene are MDHEN and SYDVKM. The ends were cut back, 5 bases at V and 10 bases at J, with 14 bases in the middle. V and J are TRBV28 and TRBJ1-1; D ambiguous. The TCR originated in an adult with an advanced solid tumor such as melanoma, head and neck, liver or kidney cancer. The source was CD4+ or CD8+ T cells sorted from blood, collected in a trial of the OX40 agonist ivuxolimab. CDR3 DNA: TGTGCCAGCAGTCACCTTACCCTGGGAGCTTTCTTT. Protein sequence: CASSHLTLGAFF.